The table lists the clone carrying this T cell receptor (beta chain) with a few counts. The data were obtained in a study of blood T cell repertoires in COVID-19. CDR3 length: 12 residues. Trimming stripped 5 bases from V and 5 bases from J, with 10 bases between. CDR1 is SNHLY, CDR2 FYNNEI, per germline. Authors' analysis steps: Estimation of nucleated cell counts relied on the amplification of reference gene primers. Clones were sequenced by immunoSEQ multiplex PCR, and TCRdb holds only the in-frame ones, with some missing. That table is the source of V, J and clone size, and D and trimming were worked out from the DNA. The data contain 250,000 to 350,000 clones, around nine tenths of them singletons.

The TCR originated in a woman aged 30 to 39 with COVID-19, enrolled during active disease. Sequencing was done on a sample of peripheral blood. This chain links TRBV2 with TRBJ2-7; D uncertain. The CDR3 bases are TGTGCCAGCAGTAGAGACTGGGACGAGCAGTACTTC. It encodes CASSRDWDEQYF.